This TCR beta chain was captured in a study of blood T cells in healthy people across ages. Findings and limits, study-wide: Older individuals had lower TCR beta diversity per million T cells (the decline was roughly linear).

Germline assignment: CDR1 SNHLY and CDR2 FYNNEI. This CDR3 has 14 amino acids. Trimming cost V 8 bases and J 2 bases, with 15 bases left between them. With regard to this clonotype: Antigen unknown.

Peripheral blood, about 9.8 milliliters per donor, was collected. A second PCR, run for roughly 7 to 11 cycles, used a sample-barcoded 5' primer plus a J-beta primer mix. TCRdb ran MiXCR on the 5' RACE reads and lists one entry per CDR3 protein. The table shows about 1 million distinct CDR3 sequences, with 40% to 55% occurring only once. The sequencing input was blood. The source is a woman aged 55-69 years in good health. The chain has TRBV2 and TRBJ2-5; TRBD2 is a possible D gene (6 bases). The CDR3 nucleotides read TGTGCCAGCCCCGGAGGGGTGCGTCAAGAGACCCAGTACTTC. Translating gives CASPGGVRQETQYF.